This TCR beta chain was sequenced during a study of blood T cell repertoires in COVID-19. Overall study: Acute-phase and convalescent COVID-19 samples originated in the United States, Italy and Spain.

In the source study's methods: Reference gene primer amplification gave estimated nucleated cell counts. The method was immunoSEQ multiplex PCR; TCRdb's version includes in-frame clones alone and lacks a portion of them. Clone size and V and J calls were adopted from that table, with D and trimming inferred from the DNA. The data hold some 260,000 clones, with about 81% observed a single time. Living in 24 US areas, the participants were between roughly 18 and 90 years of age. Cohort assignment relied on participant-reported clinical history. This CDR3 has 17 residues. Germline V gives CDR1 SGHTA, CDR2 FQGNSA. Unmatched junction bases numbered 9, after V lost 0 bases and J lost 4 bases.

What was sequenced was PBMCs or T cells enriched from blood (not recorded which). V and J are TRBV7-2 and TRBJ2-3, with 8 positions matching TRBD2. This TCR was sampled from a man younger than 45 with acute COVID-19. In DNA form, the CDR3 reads TGTGCCAGCAGCTTAGCGGCGGTAGCGGGGTTGTCAGATACGCAGTATTTT. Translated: CASSLAAVAGLSDTQYF.